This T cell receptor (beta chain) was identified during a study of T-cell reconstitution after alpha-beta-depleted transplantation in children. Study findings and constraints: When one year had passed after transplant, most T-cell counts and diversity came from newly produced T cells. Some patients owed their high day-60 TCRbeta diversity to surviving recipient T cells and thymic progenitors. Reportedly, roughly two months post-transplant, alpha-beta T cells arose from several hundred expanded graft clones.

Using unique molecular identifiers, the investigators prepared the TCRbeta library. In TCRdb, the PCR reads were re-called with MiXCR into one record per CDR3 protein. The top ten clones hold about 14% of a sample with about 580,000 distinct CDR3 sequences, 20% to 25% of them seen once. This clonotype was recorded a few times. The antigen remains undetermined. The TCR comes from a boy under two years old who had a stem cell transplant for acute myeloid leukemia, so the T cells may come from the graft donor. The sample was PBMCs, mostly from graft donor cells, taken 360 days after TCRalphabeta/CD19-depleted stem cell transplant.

The CDR3 here is CATSRVRGEETQYF. The CDR3 nucleotides are TGTGCCACCAGCAGAGTGCGCGGGGAAGAGACCCAGTACTTC. The rearrangement uses TRBV15 and TRBJ2-5, with TRBD2 as a possible D gene (6 bases). Trimming pared 1 base from V and 3 bases from J, leaving 9 bases between. The CDR3 consists of 14 residues. CDR1 LNHNV and CDR2 YYDKDF come from the germline V gene (reference sequence).